This T cell receptor beta chain emerged from a study of cytomegalovirus exposure and HLA in healthy donors. Background on the study: In a previous analysis, some 110 million unique TCR beta sequences were found from 150 million to 200 million T cells. From HLA-typed donors, an early data release held some 80 million unique TCRs.

V gave up 0 bases and J gave up 2 bases; unmatched junction bases: 5. Germline V gene lookup returns CDR1 SGHAT and CDR2 FQNNGV. This CDR3 region has 17 residues. Points from the study as a whole: Some segments of the V type, notably TRBV6-2 and TRBV6-3, were excluded as indistinguishable.

PCR primers comprised 60 Vbeta and 13 Jbeta primers. Sequenced by immunoSEQ multiplex PCR; TCRdb stores in-frame clones only, minus some. The sample includes over 100,000 clones, under 10% of them seen just once. This clone showed up just a few times. The antigen is undetermined. Sequencing was carried out using PBMCs. The V gene is TRBV11-2, the J gene TRBJ2-3, with 10 bases identical to TRBD2. This receptor was identified in a woman aged 40 to 50 in good health and CMV-seropositive. CDR3 loop: CASSLDPSGGFTDTQYF. For the CDR3, the DNA is TGTGCCAGCAGCTTAGATCCTAGCGGGGGATTCACAGATACGCAGTATTTT.